This T cell receptor (beta chain) originates from a study of tumor-infiltrating lymphocytes in primary liver carcinoma. Unsorted bulk tissue (roughly 19-30 mg) underwent RNA and DNA co-extraction. The CDR3 runs 13 residues. Germline assignment: CDR1 MNHNS and CDR2 SASEGT. Production of TCR beta cDNA used about 500 ng total RNA together with a constant-region primer. Construction of TCR beta libraries relied on three successive nested multiplex PCR rounds employing slightly modified ARM-PCR. TRBV1-TRBV30 forward primers paired with a C-beta reverse primer drove the first two PCR rounds, about 11 cycles each. TCRdb ran MiXCR on the multiplex PCR reads and lists one entry per CDR3 protein. Of fewer than 75,000 distinct CDR3 sequences detected, about 71% appear once; the ten largest clones hold under 45%. Of note for this clonotype: A much larger clone is a single base away; this may be a read error.

Specimen: liver tumor tissue from sampling region 4. Subset given: tumor region T4, right-lateral pole. The TCR sequence derives from a man aged 40-49 years with primary liver carcinoma and hepatitis B virus infection. The chain employs TRBV6-1 and TRBJ2-7, with 10 bases that match TRBD1. CDR3 loop: CATETGGHYEQCF. Here the CDR3 DNA reads TGTGCCACCGAGACAGGGGGCCACTACGAGCAGTGCTTC.